The 3 T cell receptor beta chains in this list originate from one sample, sequenced in a study of cytomegalovirus exposure and HLA in healthy donors. The primer mix had 60 Vbeta and 13 Jbeta primers. The repertoire was sequenced with immunoSEQ multiplex PCR; TCRdb's copy has only in-frame clones and lacks some. The sample has 110,000 to 150,000 clones, about three quarters seen once. The specimen sequenced was PBMCs. These receptor sequences come from a man aged 35 to 55 in good health and CMV-seropositive.

This chain joins TRBV29-1 and TRBJ2-5, with D possibly matching TRBD2 (6 bases). The end of the DNA fits TRBJ2-7 better, so the J call may be wrong. Germline V gives CDR1 SQVTM, CDR2 ANQGSEA. This CDR3 comprises 14 residues. CDR3 DNA sequence: TGCAGCGTAGCCAACCGGGACTGGTTATACGAGCAGTACTTC. Translating gives CSVANRDWLYEQYF.

The chain carries TRBV28 and TRBJ1-6, with a weak D call TRBD1 (6 bases). Trimming took off 2 bases at V and 7 bases at J, with 12 bases between the two ends. Per the germline V gene, CDR1 is MDHEN and CDR2 is SYDVKM. The length of the CDR3 is 15 residues. CDR3 region: CASSLAGERNSPLHF. The CDR3 region has the DNA TGTGCCAGCAGTTTAGCAGGGGAACGAAATTCACCCCTCCACTTT.

The chain carries TRBV9 and TRBJ2-7; TRBD1 aligns across 8 bases. Germline CDR1 and CDR2: SGDLS and YYNGEE. V gave up 4 bases and J gave up 3 bases; unmatched junction bases: 9. The CDR3 runs 15 residues. CDR3 in amino acids: CASSSRQGSFYEQYF. Here the CDR3 DNA reads TGTGCCAGCAGCTCGAGACAGGGGTCGTTCTACGAGCAGTACTTC.